These T cell receptor beta chains were read from a single sample in a study of memory CD4+ T cells and cytomegalovirus serostatus. Data came from immunoSEQ multiplex PCR; TCRdb stores just in-frame clones and leaves some out. The sample records approximately 52,000 clones, roughly three quarters being singletons. Input material: memory CD4+ T cells from blood. The receptors stem from an adult in good health and CMV-seronegative. Both conserved end residues are part of each CDR3. D genes are given only for firm matches. Clone size is stated in some rows and not others, as once, few, many or a class when expanded.

D: TRBD1
J: TRBJ1-4
length: 17
size: once
V: TRBV27
CDR3: CASRGVAETGLNEKLFF
DNA: TGTGCCAGCAGAGGGGTTGCCGAGACAGGGCTTAATGAAAAACTGTTTTTT

D: .
J: TRBJ2-7
length: 15
size: .
V: TRBV28
CDR3: CASSPIRDFTYEQYF
DNA: TGTGCCAGCAGCCCTATCCGGGACTTTACCTACGAGCAGTACTTC

D: TRBD2
J: TRBJ2-7
length: 12
size: .
V: TRBV5-6
CDR3: CASAGVSYEQYF
DNA: TGTGCCAGCGCGGGGGTTTCCTACGAGCAGTACTTC

D: TRBD2
J: TRBJ2-5
length: 14
size: .
V: TRBV11-2
CDR3: CASQGTRGMGTQYF
DNA: TGTGCCAGCCAAGGGACTAGGGGGATGGGGACCCAGTACTTC

D: TRBD1
J: TRBJ2-6
length: 20
size: .
V: TRBV4-2
CDR3: CASSRGQGPRILPGANVLTF
DNA: TGTGCCAGCAGCCGGGGACAGGGGCCGCGAATCCTCCCTGGGGCCAACGTCCTGACTTTC

D: TRBD1
J: TRBJ2-7
length: 18
size: .
V: TRBV6-1
CDR3: CASSEARDRRPLSYEQYF
DNA: TGTGCCAGCAGTGAAGCGCGGGACAGGCGACCACTATCCTACGAGCAGTACTTC

D: TRBD2
J: TRBJ2-7
length: 16
size: .
V: TRBV19
CDR3: CASSIKGTSGNYEQYF
DNA: TGTGCCAGTAGTATTAAGGGGACTAGCGGCAACTACGAGCAGTACTTC

D: .
J: TRBJ2-3
length: 17
size: .
V: TRBV4-1
CDR3: CASSQEAPDLHTDTQYF
DNA: TGCGCCAGCAGCCAAGAGGCACCCGATTTACACACAGATACGCAGTATTTT

D: TRBD1
J: TRBJ1-5
length: 14
size: .
V: TRBV5-6
CDR3: CASSLMDRNQPQHF
DNA: TGTGCCAGCAGCTTGATGGACAGGAATCAGCCCCAGCATTTT

D: .
J: TRBJ2-1
length: 16
size: .
V: TRBV7-2
CDR3: CASSLTRGASYNEQFF
DNA: TGTGCCAGCAGCTTAACCCGGGGGGCCTCCTACAATGAGCAGTTCTTC

D: .
J: TRBJ2-1
length: 11
size: once
V: TRBV20-1
CDR3: CSAKRGSEQFF
DNA: TGCAGTGCTAAACGGGGGAGTGAGCAGTTCTTC

D: TRBD1
J: TRBJ1-5
length: 15
size: .
V: TRBV6-1
CDR3: CASSGGTDSNQPQHF
DNA: TGTGCCAGCAGTGGGGGGACAGATAGCAATCAGCCCCAGCATTTT

D: .
J: TRBJ2-6
length: 17
size: once
V: TRBV5-1
CDR3: CASSLGQVLSGANVLTF
DNA: TGCGCCAGCAGCTTGGGACAGGTTCTCTCTGGGGCCAACGTCCTGACTTTC

D: .
J: TRBJ2-4
length: 15
size: .
V: TRBV27
CDR3: CASSPRTVGKNIQYF
DNA: TGTGCCAGCAGTCCGAGGACAGTAGGCAAAAACATTCAGTACTTC

D: .
J: TRBJ2-4
length: 16
size: .
V: TRBV4-3
CDR3: CASSQDLRGSVDIQYF
DNA: TGCGCCAGCAGCCAAGATTTGCGGGGATCGGTAGACATTCAGTACTTC

D: .
J: TRBJ1-5
length: 15
size: .
V: TRBV4-3
CDR3: CASSQDWGGNQPQHF
DNA: TGCGCCAGCAGCCAAGACTGGGGGGGCAATCAGCCCCAGCATTTT

D: TRBD1
J: TRBJ2-7
length: 14
size: .
V: TRBV5-1
CDR3: CASSSDRAHYEQYF
DNA: TGCGCCAGCAGCTCCGACAGGGCTCACTACGAGCAGTACTTC

D: TRBD2
J: TRBJ2-3
length: 19
size: .
V: TRBV4-3
CDR3: CASSQGYRGSGGAADTQYF
DNA: TGCGCCAGCAGCCAAGGTTATCGTGGAAGCGGGGGGGCAGCAGATACGCAGTATTTT

D: .
J: TRBJ2-3
length: 17
size: .
V: TRBV28
CDR3: CASSLTRAGKGADTQYF
DNA: TGTGCCAGCAGTTTAACCAGGGCAGGGAAAGGGGCAGATACGCAGTATTTT

D: .
J: TRBJ1-2
length: 12
size: .
V: TRBV11-2
CDR3: CASSPGGDGYTF
DNA: TGTGCCAGCAGCCCTGGCGGGGACGGCTACACCTTC

D: .
J: TRBJ1-2
length: 13
size: few
V: TRBV7-2
CDR3: CASSLDYNYGYTF
DNA: TGTGCCAGCAGCTTAGACTATAACTATGGCTACACCTTC

D: .
J: TRBJ2-3
length: 12
size: .
V: TRBV9
CDR3: CASSVGGDTQYF
DNA: TGTGCCAGCAGCGTCGGCGGGGATACGCAGTATTTT

D: .
J: TRBJ2-3
length: 14
size: .
V: TRBV28
CDR3: CASRAGHRTDTQYF
DNA: TGTGCCAGCAGGGCGGGGCATCGCACAGATACGCAGTATTTT

D: .
J: TRBJ1-6
length: 14
size: few
V: TRBV7-3
CDR3: CASSLSGNNSPLHF
DNA: TGTGCCAGCAGCTTGTCCGGGAATAATTCACCCCTCCACTTT

D: .
J: TRBJ1-4
length: 14
size: .
V: TRBV2
CDR3: CASSVVSTNEKLFF
DNA: TGTGCCAGCAGTGTGGTTTCAACTAATGAAAAACTGTTTTTT

D: TRBD1
J: TRBJ2-7
length: 14
size: .
V: TRBV6-6
CDR3: CASSTQGAGYEQYF
DNA: TGTGCCAGCAGTACGCAGGGGGCAGGATACGAGCAGTACTTC

D: TRBD1
J: TRBJ2-3
length: 16
size: .
V: TRBV14
CDR3: CASSPRDRVGTDTQYF
DNA: TGTGCCAGCAGCCCCCGGGACAGGGTGGGGACAGATACGCAGTATTTT

D: .
J: TRBJ2-7
length: 12
size: .
V: TRBV5-1
CDR3: CASSYQSYEQYF
DNA: TGCGCCAGCAGCTACCAATCCTACGAGCAGTACTTC

D: .
J: TRBJ2-2
length: 15
size: .
V: TRBV7-3
CDR3: CASSLASENTGELFF
DNA: TGTGCCAGCAGCTTAGCTAGCGAGAACACCGGGGAGCTGTTTTTT

D: .
J: TRBJ2-2
length: 11
size: few
V: TRBV6-5
CDR3: CASSYYGELFF
DNA: TGTGCCAGCAGTTACTACGGGGAGCTGTTTTTT

D: .
J: TRBJ1-2
length: 13
size: .
V: TRBV14
CDR3: CASSVQGGYGYTF
DNA: TGTGCCAGCAGCGTACAGGGAGGCTATGGCTACACCTTC

D: TRBD1
J: TRBJ1-2
length: 16
size: .
V: TRBV5-5
CDR3: CASSPLPQGSLYGYTF
DNA: TGTGCCAGCAGCCCACTCCCACAGGGGTCCCTCTATGGCTACACCTTC

D: .
J: TRBJ1-3
length: 15
size: .
V: TRBV5-8
CDR3: CASSLPGDRGNTIYF
DNA: TGTGCCAGCAGCCTTCCCGGAGACAGGGGAAACACCATATATTTT

D: .
J: TRBJ2-1
length: 15
size: .
V: TRBV9
CDR3: CASSPQGGTYNEQFF
DNA: TGTGCCAGCAGCCCTCAGGGTGGCACCTACAATGAGCAGTTCTTC

D: TRBD1
J: TRBJ2-1
length: 14
size: .
V: TRBV5-4
CDR3: CASSHRDRGREQFF
DNA: TGTGCCAGCAGCCACCGGGACAGGGGGCGCGAGCAGTTCTTC

D: .
J: TRBJ2-2
length: 14
size: .
V: TRBV19
CDR3: CASSQLRGGGELFF
DNA: TGTGCCAGTAGCCAACTCAGGGGCGGCGGGGAGCTGTTTTTT

D: .
J: TRBJ1-6
length: 17
size: few
V: TRBV21-1
CDR3: CASSDTLDRGLNSPLHF
DNA: TGTGCCAGCAGCGATACCCTGGACAGGGGCCTTAATTCACCCCTCCACTTT

D: TRBD1
J: TRBJ1-1
length: 15
size: .
V: TRBV19
CDR3: CASSTGQGGKTEAFF
DNA: TGTGCCAGTAGTACGGGACAGGGAGGAAAAACTGAAGCTTTCTTT

D: TRBD1
J: TRBJ1-2
length: 13
size: .
V: TRBV19
CDR3: CASLKQGADGYTF
DNA: TGTGCCAGCCTCAAACAGGGGGCGGATGGCTACACCTTC

D: .
J: TRBJ1-2
length: 11
size: once
V: TRBV25-1
CDR3: CASSEGSGYTF
DNA: TGTGCCAGCAGTGAAGGGAGTGGCTACACCTTC

D: .
J: TRBJ1-1
length: 13
size: .
V: TRBV6-5
CDR3: CATSRGVNTEAFF
DNA: TGTGCCACCTCCAGAGGGGTGAACACTGAAGCTTTCTTT

D: .
J: TRBJ2-2
length: 13
size: .
V: TRBV30
CDR3: CASTGPNTGELFF
DNA: TGTGCCTCCACAGGCCCGAACACCGGGGAGCTGTTTTTT

D: TRBD1
J: TRBJ1-1
length: 17
size: .
V: TRBV18
CDR3: CASSPTGTGGANTEAFF
DNA: TGTGCCAGCTCACCAACGGGGACAGGGGGTGCGAACACTGAAGCTTTCTTT

D: .
J: TRBJ1-1
length: 15
size: few
V: TRBV4-1
CDR3: CASSQDESQNTEAFF
DNA: TGCGCCAGCAGCCAAGATGAGTCACAGAACACTGAAGCTTTCTTT

D: .
J: TRBJ1-6
length: 16
size: few
V: TRBV6-5
CDR3: CASSYKGVGPRSPLHF
DNA: TGTGCCAGCAGTTATAAGGGGGTGGGACCCCGTTCACCCCTCCACTTT

D: TRBD2
J: TRBJ2-5
length: 17
size: .
V: TRBV5-6
CDR3: CASSLVGGDGGQEAQYF
DNA: TGTGCCAGCAGCTTGGTCGGGGGGGACGGGGGCCAAGAGGCCCAGTACTTC

D: .
J: TRBJ1-6
length: 15
size: .
V: TRBV9
CDR3: CASSVGGLLNGPLHF
DNA: TGTGCCAGCAGCGTAGGTGGGTTACTGAATGGTCCCCTCCACTTT